The 22 T cell receptor beta chains below all came from one sample that was sequenced in a study of OX40 agonist ivuxolimab in advanced cancers. Profiling relied on immunoSEQ multiplex PCR, and the TCRdb table lists in-frame clones only, not all of them. This sample has over 80,000 clones, with approximately 87% found just once. Source: CD4+ or CD8+ T cells sorted from blood, taken in a trial of the OX40 agonist ivuxolimab. All receptors derive from an adult with an advanced solid tumor such as melanoma, head and neck, liver or kidney cancer.

The chain is built from TRBV5-1 and TRBJ2-1, with 8 bases fitting TRBD2. Unmatched junction bases numbered 18, after V lost 5 bases and J lost 8 bases. The germline gives CDR1 SGHRS, CDR2 YFSETQ. CDR3 length equals 17 residues. The CDR3 region has the DNA TGCGCCAGCAGTCTGGGGGCTGGGACTAGGATCGGGGATGAGCAGTTCTTC. Protein: CASSLGAGTRIGDEQFF.

The chain uses TRBV5-1 and TRBJ1-2; 7 nucleotides match TRBD1. V lost 4 bases, J lost 5 bases, and 8 bases stayed unmatched. The CDR3 extends over 14 amino acids. Germline V gives CDR1 SGHRS, CDR2 YFSETQ. CDR3 sequence (DNA): TGCGCCAGCAGCCATGACAGGGAACTTTATGGCTACACCTTC. Translated, it gives CASSHDRELYGYTF.

The chain links TRBV9 to TRBJ2-5; 14 bases match TRBD2. Germline values: CDR1 SGDLS, CDR2 YYNGEE. This CDR3 contains 17 residues. With V trimmed by 2 bases and J by 0 bases, 3 bases remained unmatched. CDR3 sequence: CASSVGLAGANQETQYF. In nucleotides, the CDR3 is TGTGCCAGCAGCGTGGGACTAGCGGGGGCGAACCAAGAGACCCAGTACTTC. Full variable domain (rest looked up from reference TRBV9 and TRBJ2-5): DSGVTQTPKHLITATGQRVTLRCSPRSGDLSVYWYQQSLDQGLQFLIQYYNGEERAKGNILERFSAQQFPDLHSELNLSSLELGDSALYFCASSVGLAGANQETQYFGPGTRLLVL.

CDR3 DNA: TGCGCCAGCAGCCAAGAGACATCACGGGGAGCTTTCTTT. Encoded protein: CASSQETSRGAFF. The chain joins TRBV4-3 to TRBJ1-1; no definite D call. Germline V lookup: CDR1 LGHNA, CDR2 YSLEER. This CDR3 region has 13 residues. Deletions cut 0 bases from V and 10 bases from J, with 12 bases between.

CDR3 nucleotides: TGTGCCAGCAGCCCCGGGACTACCAACCCTGTCGCCGAGCAGTACTTC. Translating gives CASSPGTTNPVAEQYF. J is TRBJ2-7 and V is TRBV7-2; 7 nucleotides match TRBD2. Germline V gene data show CDR1 as SGHTA and CDR2 as FQGNSA. The J segment lost 6 bases and the V segment lost 5 bases, leaving 16 bases of the junction unmatched. The CDR3 contains 16 residues.

The chain employs TRBV5-4 and TRBJ2-5; 8 nucleotides line up with TRBD2. Germline CDR1 SGHNT, CDR2 YYREEE (reference sequence). The CDR3 totals 14 residues. Germline trimming cut 4 bases from V and 1 base from J; bases unmatched to any gene: 3. The CDR3 here is CASSQRGIQETQYF. The CDR3 DNA reads TGTGCCAGCAGCCAGCGGGGGATCCAAGAGACCCAGTACTTC. The whole variable domain, filled in from reference TRBV5-4 and TRBJ2-5, reads ETGVTQSPTHLIKTRGQQVTLRCSSQSGHNTVSWYQQALGQGPQFIFQYYREEENGRGNFPPRFSGLQFPNYSSELNVNALELDDSALYLCASSQRGIQETQYFGPGTRLLVL.

The V gene is TRBV9, the J gene TRBJ1-6, with D perhaps matching TRBD1 (6 bases). The CDR3 has 15 residues. V shed 5 bases and J shed 7 bases, with 16 bases lying between them. CDR1 SGDLS and CDR2 YYNGEE come from the germline V gene. In DNA, the CDR3 is TGTGCCAGCAGTCGGGACATGGGGGAGAATTCACCCCTCCACTTT. It encodes CASSRDMGENSPLHF. Full variable domain (missing parts from reference TRBV9 and TRBJ1-6): DSGVTQTPKHLITATGQRVTLRCSPRSGDLSVYWYQQSLDQGLQFLIQYYNGEERAKGNILERFSAQQFPDLHSELNLSSLELGDSALYFCASSRDMGENSPLHFGNGTRLTVT.

The rearrangement joins TRBV5-1 to TRBJ1-2, with 7 bases fitting TRBD1. CDR3 size: 15 residues. Germline CDR1 reads SGHRS; CDR2 reads YFSETQ. With 3 bases clipped from V and 4 bases from J, the junction kept 9 bases outside the gene matches. CDR3 nucleotide sequence: TGCGCCAGCAGCTCGAGGACAGGTACCGGCTATGGCTACACCTTC. It translates to CASSSRTGTGYGYTF.

This clone has only one observation. The chain combines TRBV9 with TRBJ2-2; 10 positions agree with TRBD1. CDR3 size: 16 residues. The germline V gene has CDR1 SGDLS and CDR2 YYNGEE. Germline trimming cut 3 bases from V and 3 bases from J; bases unmatched to any gene: 5. The CDR3 DNA reads as TGTGCCAGCAGCGCTCCCGGGACAGGGGACACCGGGGAGCTGTTTTTT. It codes for CASSAPGTGDTGELFF.

This sequence joins TRBV19 and TRBJ1-2; possibly TRBD1 for D (5 bases). Germline V lookup: CDR1 LNHDA, CDR2 SQIVND (reference sequence). The V gene lost 0 bases and the J gene lost 4 bases, with 15 bases spanning the gap. This CDR3 region has 16 residues. DNA of the CDR3: TGTGCCAGTAGTATAGAGGGGCCATCCCGCGCCTATGGCTACACCTTC. Its translation: CASSIEGPSRAYGYTF.

The genes are TRBV7-8 and TRBJ1-1; D is perhaps TRBD1 (5 bases). Trimming stripped 2 bases from V and 3 bases from J, with 16 bases between. CDR1 SGHVS and CDR2 FQNEAQ come from the germline V gene. CDR3 size: 16 residues. The CDR3 protein is CASSLSARGTDTEAFF. CDR3 in DNA: TGTGCCAGCAGCTTATCAGCCAGAGGGACGGACACTGAAGCTTTCTTT.

V is TRBV2 and J is TRBJ2-1; TRBD2 matches 11 bases. The germline gives CDR1 SNHLY, CDR2 FYNNEI. The CDR3 loop spans 14 amino acids. After removal of 10 bases from V and 3 bases from J, the junction contained 5 bases not matched to a gene. As DNA, the CDR3 is TGTGCCATCTATAGCGGGGGGGGCTACAATGAGCAGTTCTTC. Amino acid sequence: CAIYSGGGYNEQFF.

The chain links TRBV11-2 to TRBJ2-5; 7 bases agree with TRBD1. The J segment lost 1 base and the V segment lost 3 bases, leaving 2 bases of the junction unmatched. The CDR3 has 14 residues. CDR1 SGHAT and CDR2 FQNNGV come from the germline V gene. CDR3 in amino acids: CASSFRDSQETQYF. The CDR3 DNA is TGTGCCAGCAGCTTCCGGGACAGCCAAGAGACCCAGTACTTC. Filled out from reference TRBV11-2 and TRBJ2-5, the complete variable domain reads EAGVAQSPRYKIIEKRQSVAFWCNPISGHATLYWYQQILGQGPKLLIQFQNNGVVDDSQLPKDRFSAERLKGVDSTLKIQPAKLEDSAVYLCASSFRDSQETQYFGPGTRLLVL.

The chain recombines TRBV7-2 with TRBJ1-5; weak D call: TRBD1 (5 bases). V lost 2 bases and J lost 7, with 12 bases in between. Germline V lookup: CDR1 SGHTA, CDR2 FQGNSA. The CDR3 consists of 14 residues. The CDR3 protein is CASSLMQGFQPQHF. The CDR3 DNA reads as TGTGCCAGCAGCTTAATGCAGGGTTTCCAGCCCCAGCATTTT. Complete variable domain (other parts from reference TRBV7-2 and TRBJ1-5): GAGVSQSPSNKVTEKGKDVELRCDPISGHTALYWYRQSLGQGLEFLIYFQGNSAPDKSGLPSDRFSAERTGGSVSTLTIQRTQQEDSAVYLCASSLMQGFQPQHFGDGTRLSIL.

This clone was counted a few times. The J gene is TRBJ1-5, the V gene TRBV19, with D unresolved. V gave up 0 bases and J gave up 3 bases, with 9 bases separating them. Germline CDR1 and CDR2: LNHDA and SQIVND (reference sequence). This CDR3 region has 15 residues. CDR3 bases: TGTGCCAGTAGTATAGACGGACGGTACAATCAGCCCCAGCATTTT. It encodes CASSIDGRYNQPQHF.

The V gene is TRBV11-2, the J gene TRBJ1-4; D is perhaps TRBD1 (6 bases). The germline V and J ends were trimmed by 5 bases and 7 bases, with 14 bases remaining between them. From germline, CDR1 is SGHAT and CDR2 FQNNGV. This CDR3 contains 14 residues. The CDR3 DNA is TGTGCCAGCAGCCGGGGGGCCGTGGGTGAAAAACTGTTTTTT. The encoded protein is CASSRGAVGEKLFF.

The V and J genes are TRBV7-3 and TRBJ2-1, with TRBD1 identical over 7 bases. V dropped 5 bases and J dropped 6; count of bases not matched to a gene: 4. Looked up from germline, CDR1 is SGHTA and CDR2 is FQGTGA. CDR3 length: 13 residues. In nucleotides, the CDR3 is TGTGCCAGCAGCACGGGACAGTTCAATGAGCAGTTCTTC. Translated: CASSTGQFNEQFF.

The chain links TRBV25-1 to TRBJ2-1; 7 bases fit TRBD2. This CDR3 is built from 15 residues. Germline V gene sequence: CDR1 MGHDK, CDR2 SYGVNS. V shed 1 base, J shed 3 bases, and the junction held 3 bases outside the gene matches. CDR3 residues: CASSEFRGDYNEQFF. In nucleotides, the CDR3 is TGTGCCAGCAGTGAATTTCGGGGGGACTACAATGAGCAGTTCTTC.

The CDR3 region is CASSLGRWGQGTDTQYF. In DNA form, the CDR3 reads TGTGCCAGCAGCTTAGGGAGGTGGGGACAGGGCACAGATACGCAGTATTTT. The V and J genes are TRBV11-3 and TRBJ2-3, with 8 positions matching TRBD1. Germline CDR1 and CDR2: SGHNT and YENEEA. Trimming removed 1 base from V and 1 base from J; junction bases left unmatched: 7. The CDR3 consists of 17 residues.

This sequence joins TRBV5-6 and TRBJ2-5; no firm D call. This CDR3 has 13 residues. The V end was cut by 9 bases, the J end by 4 bases, with 16 bases between. Looked up from germline, CDR1 is SGHDT and CDR2 is YYEEEE. The CDR3 DNA reads as TGTGCCACCACGACCGCGACCGGAGAGACCCAGTACTTC. Encoded protein: CATTTATGETQYF.

V and J are TRBV30 and TRBJ1-5; D gene unclear. The V gene lost 2 bases and the J gene lost 0 bases, with 11 bases spanning the gap. The CDR3 consists of 15 residues. CDR1 is GTSNPN, CDR2 SVGIG, per germline (reference sequence). This chain's CDR3 is CAWSIGIYSNQPQHF. CDR3 nucleotides: TGTGCCTGGAGTATTGGGATATATAGCAATCAGCCCCAGCATTTT.

The chain uses TRBV18 and TRBJ1-3; tentative D call: TRBD1 (6 bases). Germline loops: CDR1 KGHSH, CDR2 LQKENI. V lost 3 bases and J 4 bases, leaving 13 bases between the germline ends. The CDR3 has 15 residues. The chain's CDR3 is CASSPIQGQGNTIYF. CDR3 nucleotides: TGTGCCAGCTCACCGATACAGGGTCAAGGAAACACCATATATTTT.